This T cell receptor beta chain comes out of a study of shared clonotypes between healthy human individuals. Study-level information: Two women and a few men aged 18 to 49 served as donors.

CD45RA-negative memory and CD45RA+ naive subsets were split from the CD4+ cells. Study findings and constraints: Generation probabilities were higher for clonotypes shared across all four sorted-subset donors than for unshared ones.

Evenly divided among several immunoSEQ plates was the genomic DNA of each subset. Using immunoSEQ multiplex PCR, the repertoire was profiled, and TCRdb retains in-frame clones only, with some absent. The table shows just over 2,000,000 clones, with 90% to 95% occurring only once. On this clone itself: Its target is not known.

The CDR3 has 16 amino acids. Per the germline V gene, CDR1 is SGHDN and CDR2 is FVKESK. The V gene lost 3 bases and the J gene lost 6 bases, with 17 bases spanning the gap. The TCR was taken from a man aged 18-30 years in good health. The sequencing input was naive CD4+ T cells sorted from blood. The subset is: CD45RA+ positively selected. This sequence joins TRBV14 and TRBJ1-4; a weak D match, TRBD1 (6 bases). The CDR3 region has the DNA TGTGCCAGCAGCCACTTGTCGACAGGTTCGGATGAAAAACTGTTTTTT. Its translation: CASSHLSTGSDEKLFF.